This TCR beta chain appears in the sequencing data of a study of CD8+CD57+ T cells in acquired aplastic anemia. Investigators profiled TCR beta VDJ and CDR3 from genomic DNA template. TCRdb independently ran MiXCR on the reads; one entry per CDR3 protein. The data show around 180,000 distinct CDR3 sequences, 63% seen once. Unmatched junction bases numbered 13, after V lost 6 bases and J lost 3 bases. CDR1 is SNHLY and CDR2 is FYNNEI in the germline V gene. This CDR3 contains 18 residues. The J gene is TRBJ2-7, the V gene TRBV2, with 14 bases aligning to TRBD2. The clonotype was recovered from a human donor in good health. Material: sorted CD4+, CD8+, or CD8+CD57+ T cells (not recorded which) from PBMCs. The CDR3 nucleotides read TGTGCCAGCAGCCTGCCGGGACTAGCGGGAGAAGCCTACTACGAGCAGTACTTC. Its protein product is CASSLPGLAGEAYYEQYF.